The 27 T cell receptor beta chains presented below share a single source sample, sequenced in a study of chronic HIV infection and antiretroviral therapy (dated by TCRdb to about 2015). Receptor libraries were prepared by 5' RACE. Sequencing took place on an Illumina MiSeq. TCRdb reran the public reads through fastp at Q25 and MiXCR, keeping productive beta chains. Each entry merges the rows of one CDR3 protein and shows their most common DNA and genes. This sample has 39,000 or so distinct CDR3 sequences in its table, and roughly 8.2% of those were observed once. In total, the top ten clones hold around 3% of the sample. The specimen sequenced was peripheral blood. The receptors were gathered from an adult who had HIV and had not received antiretroviral therapy, or was an uninfected healthy control (not recorded which).

The chain combines TRBV28 with TRBJ1-4; possibly TRBD1 for D (6 bases). Germline loops: CDR1 MDHEN, CDR2 SYDVKM. This CDR3 comprises 15 residues. With 5 bases removed from V and 7 bases from J, the gap between germline ends came to 17 bases. CDR3 bases: TGTGCCAGCAGTCATGGAGGCGGGACAAGTGAAAAACTGTTTTTT. Its protein product is CASSHGGGTSEKLFF.

The rearrangement uses TRBV3-1 and TRBJ2-7; possible D gene TRBD2, 5 bases. The germline V gene has CDR1 LGHDT and CDR2 YNNKEL (reference sequence). The V and J ends lost 6 bases and 5 bases respectively, with 11 bases between them. The CDR3 covers 12 residues. CDR3 in DNA: TGTGCCAGCAGTCACGGGGAACACGAGCAGTACTTC. Translation gives CASSHGEHEQYF.

This clonotype was recorded a few times. The chain combines TRBV29-1 with TRBJ2-5; D is perhaps TRBD2 (5 bases). Germline values: CDR1 SQVTM, CDR2 ANQGSEA. This CDR3 has 12 amino acids. Trimming took 3 bases from V and 5 from J, leaving 10 bases between them. CDR3 in DNA: TGCAGCGTTGATGGCGGGTATGAGACCCAGTACTTC. This gives the protein CSVDGGYETQYF.

This clonotype came up many times. The J gene is TRBJ2-3, the V gene TRBV5-6, with 11 bases fitting TRBD2. J was trimmed by 3 bases and V by 5 bases; bases with no gene match: 5. The CDR3 runs to 15 residues. The germline gives CDR1 SGHDT, CDR2 YYEEEE. CDR3 loop: CASSRTSGSTDTQYF. CDR3 DNA: TGTGCCAGCAGTCGAACTAGCGGGAGTACAGATACGCAGTATTTT.

This clonotype was counted only a few times. The CDR3 loop reads CASIDQGFLGYTF. In DNA form, the CDR3 reads TGTGCCAGCATTGACCAGGGGTTTCTTGGCTACACCTTC. This chain links TRBV6-2 or TRBV6-3 with TRBJ1-2; TRBD1 might be the D (6 bases). The germline V gene has CDR1 MNHEY and CDR2 SVGEGT. The ends were cut back, 7 bases at V and 7 bases at J, with 16 bases in the middle. This CDR3 has 13 residues.

V gene TRBV28 combines with J gene TRBJ2-7, with 7 positions matching TRBD2. The V segment lost 4 bases and the J segment 2 bases; nucleotides outside the gene matches: 11. There are 16 residues in the CDR3. The germline V gene encodes CDR1 MDHEN and CDR2 SYDVKM. The CDR3 sequence is CASSSTLAEGPYEQYF. For the CDR3, the DNA is TGTGCCAGCAGTTCCACCCTAGCGGAGGGACCCTACGAGCAGTACTTC.

This clonotype was detected only a few times. The chain combines TRBV28 with TRBJ1-1; the D is unclear. Germline loops: CDR1 MDHEN, CDR2 SYDVKM. The V gene lost 1 base and the J gene lost 0 bases, with 6 bases spanning the gap. The CDR3 has 14 residues. CDR3 nucleotide sequence: TGTGCCAGCAGTTTATACGGAGTGAACACTGAAGCTTTCTTT. Its translation is CASSLYGVNTEAFF.

This clonotype has ten or more counts. This chain joins TRBV28 and TRBJ2-7, with 7 bases matching TRBD1. This CDR3 region has 14 residues. Germline V CDR1 and CDR2: MDHEN, SYDVKM. V was clipped by 7 bases and J by 6 bases; unmatched bases: 12. The CDR3 loop is CASKWTVTGIEQYF. Here the CDR3 DNA reads TGTGCCAGCAAATGGACCGTGACAGGGATCGAGCAGTACTTC.

In this sample, this clonotype turned up many times. V and J are TRBV11-2 and TRBJ2-1, with D possibly being TRBD2 (5 bases). This CDR3 is 14 amino acids long. Germline CDR1 reads SGHAT; CDR2 reads FQNNGV. V was pared by 0 bases and J by 6 bases, with 9 bases between. The CDR3 bases are TGTGCCAGCAGCTTAGAAGGAGGCTCCAATGAGCAGTTCTTC. This codes for CASSLEGGSNEQFF.

This clonotype came up a few times. The V call is TRBV28, the J call TRBJ2-3; TRBD2 matches at 11 bases. This CDR3 spans 21 amino acids. The germline V gene encodes CDR1 MDHEN and CDR2 SYDVKM. Trimming at V came to 6 bases and at J to 0 bases, leaving 20 bases not matched to a gene. CDR3: CASRNSYPRGLAGPSTDTQYF. CDR3 coding DNA: TGTGCCAGCAGAAACTCTTACCCCCGAGGACTAGCGGGCCCTAGCACAGATACGCAGTATTTT.

This clonotype was observed a few times. J is TRBJ2-1 and V is TRBV29-1; 7 bases align to TRBD2. The J segment lost 0 bases and the V segment lost 4 bases, leaving 0 bases of the junction unmatched. Germline V lookup: CDR1 SQVTM, CDR2 ANQGSEA. This CDR3 has 13 amino acids. CDR3 sequence: CSVGGSSYNEQFF. The DNA for the CDR3 is TGCAGCGTTGGCGGGAGCTCCTACAATGAGCAGTTCTTC.

The V gene is TRBV28, the J gene TRBJ2-3; D remains unclear. This CDR3 contains 16 residues. Germline-derived CDR1 and CDR2 are MDHEN and SYDVKM. Trimming cost V 2 bases and J 2 bases, with 14 bases left between them. DNA for the CDR3: TGTGCCAGCAGTTTACCCCCCCGCGAACCCACAGATACGCAGTATTTT. It specifies CASSLPPREPTDTQYF.

This clonotype was observed at least ten times. The genes are TRBV29-1 and TRBJ2-1; D possibly corresponds to TRBD2 (5 bases). V lost 5 bases to trimming and J lost 5 bases, with 16 bases between them. CDR1 and CDR2 from the germline V gene are SQVTM and ANQGSEA. The CDR3 is 14 residues long. The DNA for the CDR3 is TGCAGCGTTACACACCCACCGGGGAACAATGAGCAGTTCTTC. Protein: CSVTHPPGNNEQFF.

The table lists this clonotype with many counts. The gene calls are TRBV7-9 and TRBJ2-1, with D maybe TRBD2 (5 bases). V lost 2 bases and J 5 bases, leaving 13 bases between the germline ends. The CDR3 runs 15 residues. Germline loops: CDR1 SEHNR, CDR2 FQNEAQ (reference sequence). Here the CDR3 DNA reads TGTGCCAGCAGCTTAAGGGAGCGGAACAACAATGAGCAGTTCTTC. Translating it yields CASSLRERNNNEQFF.

This clonotype was detected only a few times. This chain connects TRBV15 to TRBJ2-7; 8 nucleotides line up with TRBD1. The CDR3 covers 15 residues. The V gene end was trimmed by 1 base and the J gene end by 7 bases; junction bases not matched to a gene: 9. CDR1 is LNHNV and CDR2 is YYDKDF in the germline V gene (reference sequence). For the CDR3, the DNA is TGTGCCACCAGCAGAGTGGACAGGGCAAGGGGGGAGCAGTACTTC. This sequence encodes CATSRVDRARGEQYF. The full variable domain, rest sourced from reference TRBV15 and TRBJ2-7, is DAMVIQNPRYQVTQFGKPVTLSCSQTLNHNVMYWYQQKSSQAPKLLFHYYDKDFNNEADTPDNFQSRRPNTSFCFLDIRSPGLGDTAMYLCATSRVDRARGEQYFGPGTRLTVT.

The J gene is TRBJ2-3, the V gene TRBV7-9; 8 nucleotides align to TRBD1. Germline V CDR1 and CDR2: SEHNR, FQNEAQ (reference sequence). Germline trimming cut 2 bases from V and 2 bases from J; bases unmatched to any gene: 6. This CDR3 is 16 amino acids long. This CDR3 reads CASSLQGALNTDTQYF. CDR3 bases: TGTGCCAGCAGCTTACAGGGGGCGTTGAACACAGATACGCAGTATTTT. Full variable domain (rest looked up from reference TRBV7-9 and TRBJ2-3): DTGVSQNPRHKITKRGQNVTFRCDPISEHNRLYWYRQTLGQGPEFLTYFQNEAQLEKSRLLSDRFSAERPKGSFSTLEIQRTEQGDSAMYLCASSLQGALNTDTQYFGPGTRLTVL.

This clonotype was found many times. The chain is built from TRBV29-1 and TRBJ2-1, with TRBD2 matching 9 bases. CDR1 is SQVTM, CDR2 ANQGSEA, per germline. This CDR3 has 14 residues. J was trimmed by 2 bases and V by 3 bases; bases with no gene match: 2. The CDR3, as DNA: TGCAGCGTTGAGATAGCGGGAGCCTACAATGAGCAGTTCTTC. Protein sequence: CSVEIAGAYNEQFF.

This clonotype was recorded a few times. The chain is built from TRBV3-1 and TRBJ2-7, with 8 bases identical to TRBD1. Germline V gene data show CDR1 as LGHDT and CDR2 as YNNKEL (reference sequence). This CDR3 is 16 amino acids long. The junction had 12 bases not matched to a gene; V was cut back by 3 bases and J by 5 bases. CDR3 in amino acids: CASSHPSRRDRHEQYF. As DNA, the CDR3 is TGTGCCAGCAGCCACCCATCGCGACGGGACAGGCACGAGCAGTACTTC.

This chain uses TRBV9 with TRBJ2-5; TRBD2 is a possible D gene (6 bases). The CDR3 spans 15 residues. With 3 bases removed from V and 1 base from J, the gap between germline ends came to 13 bases. Germline loops: CDR1 SGDLS, CDR2 YYNGEE. The CDR3 is CASSGSGPVQETQYF. As DNA, the CDR3 is TGTGCCAGCAGCGGAAGCGGGCCGGTCCAAGAGACCCAGTACTTC.

This clonotype appeared many times. CDR3 sequence reads: CASSGREAVAKNIQYF. DNA of the CDR3: TGTGCCAGCAGTGGGCGGGAGGCCGTAGCCAAAAACATTCAGTACTTC. This chain connects TRBV28 to TRBJ2-4; 8 nucleotides match TRBD2. V dropped 5 bases and J dropped 0; count of bases not matched to a gene: 6. CDR3 length: 16 amino acids. CDR1 is MDHEN, CDR2 SYDVKM, per germline.

This clonotype was seen ten or more times. The rearrangement joins TRBV21-1 to TRBJ2-6; the table's D call, TRBD1, has no DNA check behind it. TRBV21-1 is termed a pseudogene. There are 18 residues in the CDR3. DNA for the CDR3: TGTGCCAGCAGCAAAGTGGACAGGCTGTTCTCTGGGGCCAACGTCCTGACTTTC. Translation gives CASSKVDRLFSGANVLTF.

In the case of this clonotype: A single base separates this from a much larger clone, so it may be a read error. The rearrangement joins TRBV28 to TRBJ2-1, with unresolved D. CDR3 size: 12 residues. The germline V gene has CDR1 MDHEN and CDR2 SYDVKM. This CDR3 reads CASRSFLDEHFF. The CDR3 DNA reads as TGTGCCAGCAGATCCTTTTTGGATGAGCATTTCTTC.

This clonotype occurred many times. V gene TRBV28 combines with J gene TRBJ2-1, with D possibly being TRBD2 (7 bases). The CDR3 consists of 13 residues. The germline CDR1 and CDR2 sequences are MDHEN and SYDVKM. Trimming removed 3 bases at V and 8 bases at J, with 11 bases between. This CDR3 is CASSFGGRDEQFF. CDR3 in DNA: TGTGCCAGCAGTTTCGGGGGGCGAGATGAGCAGTTCTTC.

This clonotype showed up many times. This chain connects TRBV6-2 or TRBV6-3 to TRBJ2-5; the D gene is possibly TRBD1 (6 bases). Germline V gene data show CDR1 as MNHEY and CDR2 as SVGEGT. The germline V and J ends were trimmed by 2 bases and 5 bases, with 15 bases remaining between them. This CDR3 has 15 residues. CDR3 coding DNA: TGTGCCAGCAGTTACGGTCAGGGGAGATCGGAGACCCAGTACTTC. Protein sequence: CASSYGQGRSETQYF.

This sequence joins TRBV20-1 and TRBJ2-7, with 7 bases matching TRBD2. Trimming took 3 bases from V and 6 from J; bases not matched to a gene: 11. CDR3 length: 14 residues. Germline V gene data show CDR1 as DFQATT and CDR2 as SNEGSKA (reference sequence). The CDR3 region has the DNA TGCAGTGCTAGTTTGGGAGGGCCGCGGAGCGAGCAGTACTTC. This translates into CSASLGGPRSEQYF.

This clonotype was detected ten times or more. The V call is TRBV21-1, the J call TRBJ2-5; TRBD2 is taken as the D call from the table, unchecked against the DNA. TRBV21-1 is flagged as a pseudogene. The CDR3 runs 18 residues. The CDR3 region is CASSKNRWTSGKEETQYF. In DNA form, the CDR3 reads TGTGCCAGCAGCAAAAATAGGTGGACTAGCGGGAAGGAAGAGACCCAGTACTTC.

This clonotype has a count of ten or more. The V and J genes are TRBV28 and TRBJ2-7, with D unresolved. This CDR3 spans 12 amino acids. V lost 5 bases and J lost 2, with 7 bases in between. Germline CDR1 and CDR2: MDHEN and SYDVKM. CDR3 sequence: CASSRTAYEQYF. In DNA form, the CDR3 reads TGTGCCAGCAGTCGCACAGCCTACGAGCAGTACTTC.